This TCR beta chain was recorded in a study of cytomegalovirus exposure and HLA in healthy donors. The overall study: Per a later analysis, the 666 first-cohort and 120 validation repertoires shared one platform.

The method was immunoSEQ multiplex PCR; TCRdb's version includes in-frame clones alone and lacks a portion of them. The data hold 65,000 to 95,000 clones, with over 85% observed a single time. This clonotype was obtained from a woman younger than 45 in good health and CMV-seronegative. Sequencing was done on a sample of PBMCs.

The chain's CDR3 is CASSEFGIKETQYF. In nucleotides, the CDR3 is TGTGCCAGCAGTGAATTCGGGATAAAAGAGACCCAGTACTTC. This chain joins TRBV25-1 and TRBJ2-5; perhaps TRBD2 as D (5 bases). This CDR3 has 14 amino acids. V was trimmed by 1 base and J by 3 bases, leaving 9 bases between them. Germline assignment: CDR1 MGHDK and CDR2 SYGVNS.